One and the same sample provided the 13 T cell receptor beta chains below, sequenced in a study of Tregs in tolerant kidney transplant recipients. The assay was immunoSEQ multiplex PCR, and TCRdb's table has in-frame clones only and misses some. Listed are 25,000 to 35,000 clones; roughly 7.1% falls within the top ten. The sequencing here drew on CD8+ T cells from blood, taken before the transplant. The receptors here all came from a human donor who received a combined kidney and bone marrow transplant.

A word on this clone: The CDR3 goes on 3 residues after the read ends, and that part is filled in from the germline J gene. The gene calls are TRBV6-1 and TRBJ2-7; 13 nucleotides agree with TRBD2. The CDR3 is 15 amino acids. The V segment lost 3 bases and the J segment 3 bases; nucleotides outside the gene matches: 2. Germline CDR1 is MNHNS and CDR2 is SASEGT. The CDR3 DNA, read in part, is TGTGCCAGCAGTGAGGGACTAGCGGGGATCTACGAG. It translates to CASSEGLAGIYE. In full, the CDR3 reads CASSEGLAGIYEQYF.

Note on this clone: Read coverage stops 3 residues before the CDR3 terminus; the germline J gene supplies the remainder. V is TRBV6-1 and J is TRBJ2-1; TRBD2 aligns across 12 bases. Germline V CDR1 and CDR2: MNHNS, SASEGT. The CDR3 covers 16 residues. V trimming: 1 base; J trimming: 4 bases; junction bases outside the gene matches: 2. The sequenced part of the CDR3 DNA is TGTGCCAGCAGTGAAGAGACTAGCGGGGGTTACAATGAG. Residues: CASSEETSGGYNE. From start to end, the CDR3 is CASSEETSGGYNEQFF.

Notes on this clone: The CDR3 goes on 3 residues after the read ends, and that part is filled in from the germline J gene. This chain connects TRBV19 to TRBJ1-1; no firm D call. Germline CDR1 and CDR2: LNHDA and SQIVND (reference sequence). Trimming stripped 3 bases from V and 7 bases from J, with 9 bases between. The CDR3 runs 12 residues. The CDR3 region is CASSMGGLEAFF. CDR3 bases read: TGTGCCAGTAGTATGGGCGGACTTGAA.

Note on this clone: Read data end 3 residues before the CDR3 end; the end is taken from the germline J gene. The chain is built from TRBV18 and TRBJ2-7; 12 bases match TRBD1. Germline V CDR1 and CDR2: KGHSH, LQKENI. There are 18 residues in the CDR3. Unmatched junction bases numbered 17, after V lost 8 bases and J lost 3 bases. The part of the CDR3 DNA that was read is TGTGCCAGCAATTTCCAGGGGACAGGGGGCATAACCCGCTACGAG. Translating gives CASNFQGTGGITRYE. The full CDR3 protein is CASNFQGTGGITRYEQYF.

For this clone: Read coverage stops 3 residues before the CDR3 terminus; the germline J gene supplies the remainder. This chain joins TRBV5-4 and TRBJ1-2; a weak D match, TRBD1 (5 bases). Trimming stripped 5 bases from V and 3 bases from J, with 11 bases between. This CDR3 is 13 amino acids long. Germline lookup yields CDR1 SGHNT and CDR2 YYREEE (reference sequence). The covered CDR3 bases are TGTGCCAGCAGGGACACCCCAGACTATGGC. The encoded protein is CASRDTPDYG. The CDR3 reads in full as CASRDTPDYGYTF. The full variable domain, with the rest looked up from reference TRBV5-4 and TRBJ1-2, is ETGVTQSPTHLIKTRGQQVTLRCSSQSGHNTVSWYQQALGQGPQFIFQYYREEENGRGNFPPRFSGLQFPNYSSELNVNALELDDSALYLCASRDTPDYGYTFGSGTRLTVV.

As for this clone: The DNA ends 3 residues before the CDR3 does, and the rest of the CDR3 is filled in from the germline J gene. The genes are TRBV29-1 and TRBJ1-2, with 11 bases lining up with TRBD1. The CDR3 consists of 13 residues. With V trimmed by 6 bases and J by 7 bases, 7 bases remained unmatched. Germline V gene sequence: CDR1 SQVTM, CDR2 ANQGSEA. The CDR3 bases that were read are TGCAGCGTCCCGGACAGGGGGCTAGTTGGC. Amino acids: CSVPDRGLVG. The CDR3, in full, reads CSVPDRGLVGYTF.

Comments on this clone: The read ends 3 residues shy of where the CDR3 ends; the end is completed using the germline J gene. This rearrangement joins TRBV5-4 to TRBJ1-2; D unclear. The CDR3 is 16 amino acids. Trimming took off 0 bases at V and 0 bases at J, with 12 bases between the two ends. CDR1 is SGHNT and CDR2 is YYREEE in the germline V gene (reference sequence). CDR3 DNA (partial): TGTGCCAGCAGCTTGGGGCAGGCCGAAACTAACTATGGC. It specifies CASSLGQAETNYG. The whole CDR3 sequence is CASSLGQAETNYGYTF.

Comment on this clone: The CDR3 end lies 3 residues beyond the end of the read and is filled in from the germline J gene. The same CDR3 arises from other DNA sequences in this sample as well. The chain employs TRBV7-9 and TRBJ2-7; TRBD1 is a possible D gene (6 bases). Germline CDR1 reads SEHNR; CDR2 reads FQNEAQ (reference sequence). The length of the CDR3 is 12 residues. V was shortened by 5 bases and J by 4 bases, with 9 bases between the two germline ends. The CDR3 loop is CASSLQGYEQYF. The part of the CDR3 DNA that was read is TGTGCCAGCAGCCTACAGGGTTACGAG.

This clone ranks as medium-sized in terms of frequency. The read ends 3 residues shy of where the CDR3 ends; the end is completed using the germline J gene. The V and J genes are TRBV6-1 and TRBJ2-5, with 7 positions matching TRBD1. The CDR3 has 15 residues. Per the germline V gene, CDR1 is MNHNS and CDR2 is SASEGT. The V gene end was trimmed by 1 base and the J gene end by 4 bases; junction bases not matched to a gene: 6. The CDR3 DNA, read in part, is TGTGCCAGCAGTGAAGTAACGGGGACAGCAGAGACC. This translates into CASSEVTGTAET. The complete CDR3 protein is CASSEVTGTAETQYF.

Notes on this clone: The DNA ends 3 residues before the CDR3 does, and the rest of the CDR3 is filled in from the germline J gene. The rearrangement uses TRBV19 and TRBJ2-1, with TRBD2 identical over 8 bases. Germline loops: CDR1 LNHDA, CDR2 SQIVND (reference sequence). After removal of 4 bases from V and 7 bases from J, the junction contained 6 bases not matched to a gene. The CDR3 runs to 14 residues. CDR3 DNA (partial): TGTGCCAGTAGTACCGGGACTAGGGGAAATGAG. Protein sequence: CASSTGTRGNE. The whole CDR3 protein reads CASSTGTRGNEQFF.

With respect to this clone: The CDR3 goes on 3 residues after the read ends, and that part is filled in from the germline J gene. V and J are TRBV7-6 and TRBJ2-1, with 9 bases lining up with TRBD2. The CDR3 spans 16 residues. CDR1 and CDR2 from the germline V gene are SGHVS and FNYEAQ. V shed 0 bases and J 5 bases; nucleotides not matched to a gene: 5. CDR3 in amino acids: CASSLARGGDDNEQFF. Incomplete CDR3 DNA: TGTGCCAGCAGCTTAGCGCGCGGGGGGGACGACAATGAG. The full variable domain, its missing parts supplied by reference TRBV7-6 and TRBJ2-1, is GAGVSQSPRYKVTKRGQDVALRCDPISGHVSLYWYRQALGQGPEFLTYFNYEAQQDKSGLPNDRFSAERPEGSISTLTIQRTEQRDSAMYRCASSLARGGDDNEQFFGPGTRLTVL.

For this clone: The CDR3 extends 3 residues past the end of the read, so its final part is completed from the germline J gene. This chain joins TRBV11-2 and TRBJ1-6; D is unclear. The CDR3 length is 15 residues. CDR1 is SGHAT, CDR2 FQNNGV, per germline. Between the trimmed V and J ends, which lost 0 bases and 5 bases, there was a span of 8 bases. The CDR3 bases that were read are TGTGCCAGCAGCTTAGATCTCACGGATAATTCACCC. Encoded protein: CASSLDLTDNSP. The CDR3 as a whole reads CASSLDLTDNSPLHF.

The CDR3 bases that were read are TGTGCCTGGACCCCCCTGGCTAGCGGCTACAATGAG. Translation: CAWTPLASGYNE. The CDR3 in its entirety is CAWTPLASGYNEQFF. The chain combines TRBV30 with TRBJ2-1, with TRBD2 matching over 7 bases. The observed sequence ends 3 residues before the CDR3 terminus, with the missing tail filled in from the germline J gene. This CDR3 comprises 15 residues. The V gene's germline CDR1 is GTSNPN and CDR2 SVGIG (reference sequence). V lost 4 bases, J lost 3 bases, and 9 bases stayed unmatched.